What follows is one TCR beta chain and its context. Its target is unknown. This sample stems from a study of OX40 agonist ivuxolimab in advanced cancers. Study-wide background: The eligibility criteria allowed prior anti-PD-1, anti-PD-L1 or anti-CTLA-4 therapy, and approximately 38% had some. Study-wide results and limits: Both blood CD4+ and CD8+ T cells showed clonal growth by week 6 at 0.1 to 3.0 mg/kg. CD8+ T cells (on average) carried more expanded clones than CD4+ T cells.

Repertoires were generated with immunoSEQ multiplex PCR, while TCRdb's copy carries only in-frame clones and drops some. The profile shows almost 90,000 clones, just over 90% of them singletons. Anyone with autoimmune disease history or systemic immunosuppression was excluded. Deletions cut 5 bases from V and 3 bases from J, with 15 bases between. The CDR3 has 15 amino acids. Germline V gene lookup returns CDR1 MGHRA and CDR2 YSYEKL. This clonotype was obtained from an adult with an advanced solid tumor such as melanoma, head and neck, liver or kidney cancer. The specimen was CD4+ or CD8+ T cells sorted from blood, collected in a trial of the OX40 agonist ivuxolimab. The gene calls are TRBV4-1 and TRBJ2-3; a possible D gene is TRBD2 (8 bases). The chain's CDR3 is CASSRGRGVTDTQYF. The CDR3 region has the DNA TGCGCCAGCAGCAGGGGGCGGGGGGTGACAGATACGCAGTATTTT.